The 6 T cell receptor beta chains below all came from one sample that was sequenced in a study of T cell changes during pregnancy in multiple sclerosis. Generated by immunoSEQ multiplex PCR, the TCRdb table keeps only in-frame clones and is missing some. The repertoire consists of about 23,000 clones, with about 89% occurring once and the leading ten covering under 9%. The sequences come from CD8+ T cells from peripheral blood mononuclear cells, collected in the first trimester of pregnancy. Receptor source: a female donor with multiple sclerosis, enrolled in a pregnancy study.

This rearrangement joins TRBV7-9 to TRBJ2-3, with 8 bases fitting TRBD2. Germline-derived CDR1 and CDR2 are SEHNR and FQNEAQ (reference sequence). The CDR3 is 17 amino acids. Germline trimming cut 0 bases from V and 4 bases from J; bases unmatched to any gene: 9. Here the CDR3 reads CASSLAKTGGPADTQYF. CDR3 bases: TGTGCCAGCAGCTTAGCGAAAACGGGAGGGCCGGCAGATACGCAGTATTTT.

The chain combines TRBV7-9 with TRBJ2-3, with 8 nucleotides matching TRBD2. The CDR3 sequence is 16 residues long. The J segment lost 0 bases and the V segment lost 5 bases, leaving 7 bases of the junction unmatched. CDR1 and CDR2 (germline): SEHNR, FQNEAQ (reference sequence). CDR3 bases: TGTGCCAGCAGCCCCGCTAGCGGGTCTAGCACAGATACGCAGTATTTT. This codes for CASSPASGSSTDTQYF.

This clone was detected once. The CDR3 coding sequence is TGTGCCAGCAGTCGAACAGGGTTAGAGCAGTACTTC. It yields the protein CASSRTGLEQYF. The J gene is TRBJ2-7, the V gene TRBV6-5; D possibly corresponds to TRBD1 (6 bases). The length of the CDR3 is 12 residues. Trimming took 5 bases from V and 7 from J, leaving 12 bases between them. CDR1 and CDR2 (germline): MNHEY, SVGAGI.

This chain joins TRBV7-2 and TRBJ2-5, with a tentative D call TRBD2 (5 bases). CDR1 SGHTA and CDR2 FQGNSA come from the germline V gene. The CDR3 has 14 residues. V was pared by 4 bases and J by 1 base, with 10 bases between. This chain's CDR3 is CASSSDWFQETQYF. In DNA, the CDR3 is TGTGCCAGCAGCTCGGACTGGTTCCAAGAGACCCAGTACTTC. Drawing the rest from reference TRBV7-2 and TRBJ2-5, the complete variable domain is GAGVSQSPSNKVTEKGKDVELRCDPISGHTALYWYRQSLGQGLEFLIYFQGNSAPDKSGLPSDRFSAERTGGSVSTLTIQRTQQEDSAVYLCASSSDWFQETQYFGPGTRLLVL.

The chain couples TRBV7-9 to TRBJ2-3; perhaps TRBD2 as D (7 bases). From germline, CDR1 is SEHNR and CDR2 FQNEAQ (reference sequence). Trimming removed 5 bases from V and 5 bases from J, with 20 bases in between. CDR3 size: 16 residues. CDR3 sequence reads: CASSPRGAGAVDTQYF. The CDR3 nucleotides are TGTGCCAGCAGCCCCCGGGGGGCGGGAGCAGTAGATACGCAGTATTTT.

This clone has a single count. The chain carries TRBV6-5 and TRBJ2-7, with D perhaps matching TRBD2 (6 bases). Germline V gene data show CDR1 as MNHEY and CDR2 as SVGAGI. There are 14 residues in the CDR3. The V and J ends lost 5 bases and 3 bases respectively, with 14 bases between them. The CDR3 DNA is TGTGCCAGCAGTCCAATTACTAGCTACTACGAGCAGTACTTC. It translates to CASSPITSYYEQYF.